The 32 T cell receptor beta chains reported below all come from one sample, sequenced in a study of T-cell reconstitution after alpha-beta-depleted transplantation in children. Unique molecular identifiers featured in how the TCRbeta library was prepared. Each CDR3 protein gets one entry after TCRdb re-called the PCR reads with MiXCR. The sample comprises around 250,000 distinct CDR3 sequences, 25% of which are singletons, and around 2.5% rests with the top ten. The source was PBMCs, collected before TCRalphabeta/CD19-depleted stem cell transplant. These receptor sequences come from a girl aged 2-15 years with Fanconi anemia, due to receive a stem cell transplant.

This clonotype was detected only a few times. In DNA, the CDR3 is TGTGCCAGCAGCTTAAGAGGAAGACTAGCGGGGAGCTCCGAACAAGAGACCCAGTACTTC. Amino acids: CASSLRGRLAGSSEQETQYF. This chain links TRBV7-3 with TRBJ2-5; 11 bases match TRBD2. The CDR3 sequence is 20 residues long. The V gene end was trimmed by 1 base and the J gene end by 2 bases; junction bases not matched to a gene: 15. Germline V lookup: CDR1 SGHTA, CDR2 FQGTGA.

In its sample, this clonotype was seen many times. CDR3 amino acids: CASTTGPGELFF. DNA for the CDR3: TGTGCCAGCACCACCGGCCCCGGGGAGCTGTTTTTT. The V and J genes are TRBV12-3 or TRBV12-4 and TRBJ2-2; D is unresolved. The V gene lost 7 bases and the J gene lost 6 bases, with 9 bases spanning the gap. The CDR3 covers 12 residues.

The sample holds a few counts of this clonotype. The genes are TRBV18 and TRBJ1-3; D unresolved. The CDR3 sequence is 14 residues long. Germline V gene data show CDR1 as KGHSH and CDR2 as LQKENI. Trimming pared 1 base from V and 2 bases from J, leaving 6 bases between. The CDR3 nucleotides are TGTGCCAGCTCACCACTACAGACTGGAAACACCATATATTTT. Translation: CASSPLQTGNTIYF.

This clonotype occurred a few times. Given the absence of the conserved phenylalanine or tryptophan at the CDR3 end, a read error is likely. Because the CDR3's place on the DNA is in doubt, the DNA is left out and the CDR3 is given as listed by TCRdb. The rearrangement joins TRBV20-1 to TRBJ1-2; TRBD1 was called by the table and not checked on the DNA. The CDR3 has 9 amino acids, counting both end residues. Germline values: CDR1 DFQATT, CDR2 SNEGSKA (reference sequence). The CDR3 protein is CRPFAGQGL.

The gene calls are TRBV29-1 and TRBJ2-2; no clear D. Trimming stripped 5 bases from V and 4 bases from J, with 11 bases between. The CDR3 has 13 amino acids. The germline CDR1 and CDR2 sequences are SQVTM and ANQGSEA. Here the CDR3 reads CSVPKRSTGELFF. CDR3 sequence (DNA): TGCAGCGTTCCTAAACGGAGCACCGGGGAGCTGTTTTTT.

The V call is TRBV20-1, the J call TRBJ2-7; perhaps TRBD2 as D (5 bases). V shed 3 bases and J shed 1 base, with 13 bases lying between them. CDR1 and CDR2 from the germline V gene are DFQATT and SNEGSKA (reference sequence). The CDR3 is 14 amino acids. CDR3 DNA sequence: TGCAGTGCTAGGGAGACACGGAGGTCCTACGAGCAGTACTTC. Residues: CSARETRRSYEQYF.

The J gene is TRBJ2-7, the V gene TRBV25-1; perhaps TRBD2 as D (5 bases). The CDR3 is 14 residues long. Germline-derived CDR1 and CDR2 are MGHDK and SYGVNS. V was cut by 6 bases and J by 0 bases, with 12 bases left in between. For the CDR3, the DNA is TGTGCCAGCAGCCTAGGACTTCACTCCTACGAGCAGTACTTC. Residues: CASSLGLHSYEQYF.

This clonotype was seen a few times. The chain recombines TRBV6-6 with TRBJ2-1; D is uncertain. In germline, CDR1 is MNHNY, CDR2 SVGAGI (reference sequence). The CDR3 is made up of 12 amino acids. The V and J ends lost 3 bases and 6 bases respectively, with 6 bases between them. In DNA, the CDR3 is TGTGCCAGCAGTTATATTGGCAATGAGCAGTTCTTC. Its translation is CASSYIGNEQFF.

There are a few counts of this clonotype. The chain couples TRBV20-1 to TRBJ2-7; D remains unclear. Germline V CDR1 and CDR2: DFQATT, SNEGSKA (reference sequence). This CDR3 comprises 12 residues. V was clipped by 3 bases and J by 3 bases, with 9 bases between them. The CDR3: CSASSIGYEQYF. In DNA, the CDR3 is TGCAGTGCTAGCAGCATCGGCTACGAGCAGTACTTC.

This clonotype occurred many times. This sequence joins TRBV20-1 and TRBJ2-5; 12 bases are a match to TRBD2. Germline-derived CDR1 and CDR2 are DFQATT and SNEGSKA (reference sequence). V shed 5 bases, J shed 2 bases, and the junction held 6 bases outside the gene matches. The CDR3 has 15 amino acids. The CDR3 nucleotides read TGCAGTGCTTCGGGACTAGCGGGCCCTCAAGAGACCCAGTACTTC. Translation gives CSASGLAGPQETQYF.

The V and J genes are TRBV5-1 and TRBJ2-5; TRBD2 aligns across 9 bases. This CDR3 is built from 14 residues. V trimming: 4 bases; J trimming: 3 bases; junction bases outside the gene matches: 4. In germline, CDR1 is SGHRS, CDR2 YFSETQ. The CDR3 loop reads CASSPRGGEETQYF. In DNA, the CDR3 is TGCGCCAGCAGCCCGCGGGGGGGTGAAGAGACCCAGTACTTC.

The V gene is TRBV5-1, the J gene TRBJ2-7; TRBD2 is a possible D gene (6 bases). This CDR3 region has 15 residues. V dropped 4 bases and J dropped 4 bases, with 18 bases sitting between them. Germline CDR1 is SGHRS and CDR2 is YFSETQ. This chain's CDR3 is CASSPGTFGGYEQYF. The CDR3 region has the DNA TGCGCCAGCAGCCCGGGGACTTTTGGGGGATACGAGCAGTACTTC.

The V gene is TRBV29-1, the J gene TRBJ2-7; 9 nucleotides match TRBD1. CDR1 and CDR2 (germline): SQVTM, ANQGSEA. The CDR3 is made up of 15 amino acids. V lost 4 bases to trimming and J lost 4 bases; unmatched junction nucleotides: 11. CDR3 bases: TGCAGCGTTGGGGGCCGGGACAGGGCCCCTTACGAGCAGTACTTC. Protein sequence: CSVGGRDRAPYEQYF.

This clonotype was counted at least ten times. V gene TRBV12-3 or TRBV12-4 combines with J gene TRBJ2-7; D unclear. The CDR3 totals 13 residues. The V end was cut by 6 bases, the J end by 1 base, with 10 bases between. The CDR3 DNA reads as TGTGCCAGCAGGCCAGGATCATCCTACGAGCAGTACTTC. The encoded protein is CASRPGSSYEQYF.

This clonotype was recorded at least ten times. The chain uses TRBV28 and TRBJ1-2, with 8 nucleotides matching TRBD1. Germline trimming cut 6 bases from V and 9 bases from J; bases unmatched to any gene: 18. Germline values: CDR1 MDHEN, CDR2 SYDVKM. There are 16 residues in the CDR3. In DNA, the CDR3 is TGTGCCAGCAGCACGGACAGGGTAGGCAGGCAAATCAGCTACACCTTC. Its protein product is CASSTDRVGRQISYTF.

There are many counts of this clonotype. The chain recombines TRBV20-1 with TRBJ2-7; 8 bases agree with TRBD1. V was pared by 7 bases and J by 2 bases, with 10 bases of the junction left unmatched. The CDR3 runs to 14 residues. Germline CDR1 and CDR2: DFQATT and SNEGSKA (reference sequence). The CDR3 is CSVSGTGLAYEQYF. CDR3 DNA: TGCAGTGTTTCAGGGACAGGATTGGCCTACGAGCAGTACTTC.

At least ten counts were recorded for this clonotype. The chain links TRBV20-1 to TRBJ2-6, with D perhaps TRBD2 (7 bases). The CDR3 loop spans 19 amino acids. V was clipped by 0 bases and J by 0 bases, with 18 bases between them. Per the germline V gene, CDR1 is DFQATT and CDR2 is SNEGSKA (reference sequence). In DNA form, the CDR3 reads TGCAGTGCTAGAGATCGTGGGGGGGCCCTTGACTCTGGGGCCAACGTCCTGACTTTC. This translates into CSARDRGGALDSGANVLTF.

The chain combines TRBV2 with TRBJ2-7; the D is unclear. V was shortened by 5 bases and J by 1 base, with 12 bases between the two germline ends. This CDR3 is 14 amino acids long. The germline V gene has CDR1 SNHLY and CDR2 FYNNEI. CDR3 protein: CASSTTPGSYEQYF. The DNA for the CDR3 is TGTGCCAGCAGTACAACTCCTGGTTCCTACGAGCAGTACTTC.

This clonotype was seen only a few times. The rearrangement links TRBV25-1 to TRBJ1-5; the D gene is possibly TRBD1 (5 bases). Trimming took 3 bases from V and 0 from J, leaving 6 bases between them. This CDR3 region has 14 residues. Germline values: CDR1 MGHDK, CDR2 SYGVNS. The CDR3 spells CASSEGDSNQPQHF. DNA of the CDR3: TGTGCCAGCAGTGAGGGGGATAGCAATCAGCCCCAGCATTTT.

This clonotype occurred once. This chain links TRBV3-1 with TRBJ2-7; TRBD2 might be the D (6 bases). From germline, CDR1 is LGHDT and CDR2 YNNKEL (reference sequence). V was shortened by 4 bases and J by 2 bases, with 15 bases between the two germline ends. This CDR3 region has 15 residues. Here the CDR3 DNA reads TGTGCCAGCAGCCCCTTCGCGGGAACTACCTACGAGCAGTACTTC. It yields the protein CASSPFAGTTYEQYF.

This clonotype was counted at least ten times. This sequence joins TRBV12-3 or TRBV12-4 and TRBJ2-7; TRBD2 agrees at 13 bases. This CDR3 has 15 residues. V lost 6 bases to trimming and J lost 2 bases; unmatched junction nucleotides: 4. CDR3 amino acids: CASRRLAGGAYEQYF. The DNA of the CDR3 is TGTGCCAGCAGGAGACTAGCGGGAGGAGCCTACGAGCAGTACTTC.

This clonotype showed up many times. V is TRBV12-3 or TRBV12-4 and J is TRBJ2-1; TRBD2 matches at 7 bases. The CDR3 spans 16 residues. V lost 4 bases to trimming and J lost 6 bases; unmatched junction nucleotides: 12. The CDR3, as DNA: TGTGCCAGCAGTTCCCCGACTAGCCAAATACGCAATGAGCAGTTCTTC. This sequence encodes CASSSPTSQIRNEQFF.

This clonotype was seen only a few times. The V call is TRBV14, the J call TRBJ1-1; D may be TRBD1 (6 bases). The V and J ends lost 2 bases and 10 bases respectively, with 14 bases between them. The length of the CDR3 is 13 residues. The V gene's germline CDR1 is SGHDN and CDR2 FVKESK. The DNA for the CDR3 is TGTGCCAGCAGCCAATACAGGGCCGGTGGAGCTTTCTTT. Its protein is CASSQYRAGGAFF.

The CDR3 reads CSAPGLVNEQFF. Written as DNA, the CDR3 is TGCAGTGCCCCGGGACTGGTCAATGAGCAGTTCTTC. This chain uses TRBV20-1 with TRBJ2-1; D is perhaps TRBD2 (6 bases). This CDR3 spans 12 amino acids. Germline V gene data show CDR1 as DFQATT and CDR2 as SNEGSKA (reference sequence). Trimming stripped 6 bases from V and 6 bases from J, with 12 bases between.

The V gene is TRBV20-1, the J gene TRBJ2-1; TRBD2 matches 11 bases. Unmatched junction bases numbered 7, after V lost 4 bases and J lost 8 bases. The CDR3 is 14 residues long. Looked up from germline, CDR1 is DFQATT and CDR2 is SNEGSKA (reference sequence). The CDR3 loop reads CSAIRLAGYDEQFF. In DNA, the CDR3 is TGCAGTGCTATTAGACTAGCGGGATATGATGAGCAGTTCTTC.

This clonotype has ten or more counts. This chain uses TRBV5-6 with TRBJ2-3; D unresolved. Deletions cut 1 base from V and 0 bases from J, with 9 bases between. Looked up from germline, CDR1 is SGHDT and CDR2 is YYEEEE. The CDR3 runs to 15 residues. The CDR3 nucleotides are TGTGCCAGCAGCTTGTTGGACGGTAGCACAGATACGCAGTATTTT. Translation: CASSLLDGSTDTQYF.

In its sample, this clonotype was seen many times. The chain is built from TRBV30 and TRBJ2-7, with 11 bases lining up with TRBD2. V was pared by 1 base and J by 0 bases, with 11 bases of the junction left unmatched. In germline, CDR1 is GTSNPN, CDR2 SVGIG (reference sequence). The CDR3 consists of 18 residues. CDR3 DNA sequence: TGTGCCTGGAGTGAGGGACTAGCGGACGCCTTCAGCTCCTACGAGCAGTACTTC. Residues: CAWSEGLADAFSSYEQYF.

This clonotype was seen many times. This rearrangement joins TRBV7-2 to TRBJ2-1, with no clear D. The CDR3 length is 14 residues. Germline V gives CDR1 SGHTA, CDR2 FQGNSA. The germline V and J ends were trimmed by 0 bases and 5 bases, with 8 bases remaining between them. The chain's CDR3 is CASSLAGTNNEQFF. CDR3 sequence (DNA): TGTGCCAGCAGCTTAGCAGGCACAAACAATGAGCAGTTCTTC.

This clonotype came up many times. This chain uses TRBV4-2 with TRBJ2-3; TRBD2 matches 7 bases. The germline gives CDR1 LGHNA, CDR2 YNFKEQ. V shed 2 bases, J shed 4 bases, and the junction held 6 bases outside the gene matches. CDR3 length: 15 residues. The CDR3 reads CASSQIGGKSDTQYF. In DNA, the CDR3 is TGTGCCAGCAGCCAAATCGGGGGGAAATCAGATACGCAGTATTTT.

This clonotype was detected only a few times. V and J are TRBV29-1 and TRBJ2-4, with D possibly being TRBD2 (6 bases). CDR1 is SQVTM, CDR2 ANQGSEA, per germline. The CDR3 has 14 amino acids. V was trimmed by 1 base and J by 2 bases, leaving 9 bases between them. The CDR3 spells CSVEAGTPKNIQYF. Here the CDR3 DNA reads TGCAGCGTTGAAGCCGGGACTCCCAAAAACATTCAGTACTTC.

This clonotype showed up just a few times. The chain couples TRBV5-1 to TRBJ2-7; the match to TRBD1 covers 9 bases. Per germline, CDR1 SGHRS and CDR2 YFSETQ. CDR3 length: 20 residues. J gave up 1 base and V 4 bases, and 21 bases lay outside the gene matches. CDR3 protein: CASSHGTGGVGMVRSYEQYF. The DNA of the CDR3 is TGCGCCAGCAGCCACGGTACAGGGGGCGTAGGAATGGTAAGGTCCTACGAGCAGTACTTC.

This clonotype was counted only a few times. This chain connects TRBV29-1 to TRBJ2-1; D uncertain. V dropped 6 bases and J dropped 9 bases, with 12 bases sitting between them. The CDR3 runs 11 residues. Germline V gives CDR1 SQVTM, CDR2 ANQGSEA. The DNA for the CDR3 is TGCAGCGTCCCCTCGGGTAGTGAGCAGTTCTTC. Its protein is CSVPSGSEQFF.